Here is one T cell receptor beta chain with its context. Unmatched junction bases numbered 11, after V lost 9 bases and J lost 4 bases. CDR3 length: 14 residues. The V gene's germline CDR1 is MDHEN and CDR2 SYDVKM. The sample belongs to a study of blood T cell repertoires in COVID-19. Study as a whole: Acute and convalescent COVID-19 specimens originated in the United States, Italy and Spain. T cells, B-cell-depleted T cells, or PBMCs provided the cDNA or gDNA that served as material.

How the authors handled the data: Reference gene primer amplification gave nucleated cell count estimates. TCRdb keeps only in-frame clones here, not all; method: immunoSEQ multiplex PCR. V and J calls and clone size are given by that table; D and trimming were obtained from the DNA. The sample holds around 300,000 clones; roughly 87% are singletons and the top ten take 1%. This TCR derives from a man in his forties or fifties with active or convalescent COVID-19. J is TRBJ1-2 and V is TRBV28, with 7 bases fitting TRBD1. Input material: peripheral blood. In nucleotides, the CDR3 is TGTGCCAGTATTGACAGGGCTTCAGTCTATGGCTACACCTTC. It is translated as CASIDRASVYGYTF.